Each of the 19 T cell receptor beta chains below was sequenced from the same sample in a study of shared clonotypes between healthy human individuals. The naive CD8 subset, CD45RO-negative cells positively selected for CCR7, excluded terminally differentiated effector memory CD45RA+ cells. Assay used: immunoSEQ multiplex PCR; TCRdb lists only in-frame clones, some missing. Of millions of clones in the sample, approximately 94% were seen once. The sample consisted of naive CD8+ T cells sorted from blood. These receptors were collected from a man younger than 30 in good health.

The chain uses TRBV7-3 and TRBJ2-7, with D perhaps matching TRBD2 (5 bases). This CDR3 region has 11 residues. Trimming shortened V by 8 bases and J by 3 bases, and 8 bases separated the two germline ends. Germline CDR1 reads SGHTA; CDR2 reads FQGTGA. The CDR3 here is CASSGNYEQYF. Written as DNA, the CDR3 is TGTGCCAGCTCGGGGAACTACGAGCAGTACTTC.

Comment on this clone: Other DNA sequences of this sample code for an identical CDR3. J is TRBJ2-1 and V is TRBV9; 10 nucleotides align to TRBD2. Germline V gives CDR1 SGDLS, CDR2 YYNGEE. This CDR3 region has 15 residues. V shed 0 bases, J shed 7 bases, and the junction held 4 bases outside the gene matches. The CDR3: CASSVASGSGNEQFF. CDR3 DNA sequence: TGTGCCAGCAGCGTAGCTAGCGGGAGTGGTAATGAGCAGTTCTTC.

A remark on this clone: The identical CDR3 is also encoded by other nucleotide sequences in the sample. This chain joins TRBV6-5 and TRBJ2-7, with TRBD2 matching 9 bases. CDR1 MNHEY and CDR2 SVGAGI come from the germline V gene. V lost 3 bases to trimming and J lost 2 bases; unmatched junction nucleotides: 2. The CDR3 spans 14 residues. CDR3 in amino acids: CASSYSGGPYEQYF. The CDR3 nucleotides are TGTGCCAGCAGTTATAGCGGGGGCCCCTACGAGCAGTACTTC.

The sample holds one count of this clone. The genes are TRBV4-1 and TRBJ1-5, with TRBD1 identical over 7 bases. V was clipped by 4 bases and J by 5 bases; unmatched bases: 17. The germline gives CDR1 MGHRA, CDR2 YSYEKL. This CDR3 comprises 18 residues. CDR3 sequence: CASSPKGGLDRVHQPQHF. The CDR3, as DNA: TGCGCCAGCAGCCCTAAAGGGGGTCTAGACAGGGTCCATCAGCCCCAGCATTTT.

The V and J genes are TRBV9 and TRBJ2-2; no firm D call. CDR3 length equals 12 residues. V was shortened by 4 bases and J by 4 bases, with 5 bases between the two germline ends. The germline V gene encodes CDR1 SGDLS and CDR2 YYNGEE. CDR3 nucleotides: TGTGCCAGCAGCCAACCCACCGGGGAGCTGTTTTTT. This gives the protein CASSQPTGELFF.

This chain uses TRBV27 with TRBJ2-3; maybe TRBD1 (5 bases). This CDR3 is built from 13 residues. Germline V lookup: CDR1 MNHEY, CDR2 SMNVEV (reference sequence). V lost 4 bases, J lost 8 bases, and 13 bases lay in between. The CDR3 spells CASSYEFRGTQYF. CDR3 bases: TGTGCCAGCAGTTATGAGTTTAGGGGTACGCAGTATTTT.

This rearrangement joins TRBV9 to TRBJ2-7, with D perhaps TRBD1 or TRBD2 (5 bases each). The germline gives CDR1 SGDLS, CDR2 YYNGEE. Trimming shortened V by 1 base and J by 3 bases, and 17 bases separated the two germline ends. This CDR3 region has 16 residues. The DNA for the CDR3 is TGTGCCAGCAGCGTATCCGGGACCACGGCCTACTACGAGCAGTACTTC. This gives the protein CASSVSGTTAYYEQYF.

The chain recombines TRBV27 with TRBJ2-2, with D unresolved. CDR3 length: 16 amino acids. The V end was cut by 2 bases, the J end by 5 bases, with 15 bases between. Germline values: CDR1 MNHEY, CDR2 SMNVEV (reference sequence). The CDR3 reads CASSLNSGFPTGELFF. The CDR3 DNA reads TGTGCCAGCAGTTTAAATTCGGGCTTCCCAACCGGGGAGCTGTTTTTT.

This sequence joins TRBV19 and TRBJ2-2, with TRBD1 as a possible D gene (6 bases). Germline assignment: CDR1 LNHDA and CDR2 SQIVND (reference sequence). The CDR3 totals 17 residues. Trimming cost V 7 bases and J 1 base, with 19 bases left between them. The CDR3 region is CASMPFSETGNTGELFF. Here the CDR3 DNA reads TGTGCCAGTATGCCGTTTTCTGAGACAGGGAACACCGGGGAGCTGTTTTTT.

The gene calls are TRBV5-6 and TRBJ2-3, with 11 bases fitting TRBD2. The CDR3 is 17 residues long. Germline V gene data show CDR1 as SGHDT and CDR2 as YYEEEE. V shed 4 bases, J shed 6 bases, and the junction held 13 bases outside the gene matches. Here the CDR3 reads CASSQIQTSGVRDTQYF. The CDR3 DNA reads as TGTGCCAGCAGCCAAATTCAGACTAGCGGGGTGCGGGATACGCAGTATTTT.

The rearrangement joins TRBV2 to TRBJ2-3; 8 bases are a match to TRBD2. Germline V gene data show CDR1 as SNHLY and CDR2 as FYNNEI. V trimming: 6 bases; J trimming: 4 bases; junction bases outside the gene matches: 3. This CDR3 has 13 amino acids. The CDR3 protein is CASSGRAADTQYF. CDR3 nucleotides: TGTGCCAGCAGCGGGAGGGCTGCAGATACGCAGTATTTT.

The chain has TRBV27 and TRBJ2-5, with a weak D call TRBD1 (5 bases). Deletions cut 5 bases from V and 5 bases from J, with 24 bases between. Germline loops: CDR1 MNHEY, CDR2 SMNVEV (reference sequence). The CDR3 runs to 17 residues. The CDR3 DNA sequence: TGTGCCAGCAGTCCTATTTTTTCGACAGTTCCGACGGAGACCCAGTACTTC. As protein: CASSPIFSTVPTETQYF.

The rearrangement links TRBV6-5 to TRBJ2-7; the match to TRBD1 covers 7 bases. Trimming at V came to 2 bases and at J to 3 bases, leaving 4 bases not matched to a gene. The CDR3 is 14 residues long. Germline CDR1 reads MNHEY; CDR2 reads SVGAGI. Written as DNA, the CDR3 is TGTGCCAGCAGTTACGGACAGGCCCTCTACGAGCAGTACTTC. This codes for CASSYGQALYEQYF.

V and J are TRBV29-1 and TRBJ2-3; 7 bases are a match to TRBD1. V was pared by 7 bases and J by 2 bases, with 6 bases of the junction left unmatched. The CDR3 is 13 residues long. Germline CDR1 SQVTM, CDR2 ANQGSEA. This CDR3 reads CSGGQTLTDTQYF. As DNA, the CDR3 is TGCAGCGGGGGACAGACCCTCACAGATACGCAGTATTTT.

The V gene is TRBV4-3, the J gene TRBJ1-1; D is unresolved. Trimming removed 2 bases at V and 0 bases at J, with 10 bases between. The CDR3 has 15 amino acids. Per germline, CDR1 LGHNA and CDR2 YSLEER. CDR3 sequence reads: CASSQFAGLNTEAFF. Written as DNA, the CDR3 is TGCGCCAGCAGCCAATTTGCGGGGTTGAACACTGAAGCTTTCTTT.

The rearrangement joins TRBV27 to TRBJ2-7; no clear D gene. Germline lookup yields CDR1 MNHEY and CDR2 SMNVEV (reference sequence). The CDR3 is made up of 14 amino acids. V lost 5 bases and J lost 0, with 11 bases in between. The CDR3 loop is CASSPVGSSYEQYF. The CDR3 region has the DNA TGTGCCAGCAGTCCGGTGGGAAGCTCCTACGAGCAGTACTTC.

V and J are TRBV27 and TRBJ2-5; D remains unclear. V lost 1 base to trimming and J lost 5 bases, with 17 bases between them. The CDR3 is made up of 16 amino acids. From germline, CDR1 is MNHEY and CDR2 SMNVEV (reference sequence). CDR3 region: CASSLLAGPPRETQYF. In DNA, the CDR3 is TGTGCCAGCAGTTTATTGGCAGGTCCCCCTCGGGAGACCCAGTACTTC.

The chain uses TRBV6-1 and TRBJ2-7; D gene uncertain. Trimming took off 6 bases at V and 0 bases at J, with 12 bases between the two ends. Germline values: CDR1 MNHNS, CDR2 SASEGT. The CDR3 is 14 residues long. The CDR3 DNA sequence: TGTGCCAGCAGCCTAGTGGGCGGCTCCTACGAGCAGTACTTC. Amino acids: CASSLVGGSYEQYF.

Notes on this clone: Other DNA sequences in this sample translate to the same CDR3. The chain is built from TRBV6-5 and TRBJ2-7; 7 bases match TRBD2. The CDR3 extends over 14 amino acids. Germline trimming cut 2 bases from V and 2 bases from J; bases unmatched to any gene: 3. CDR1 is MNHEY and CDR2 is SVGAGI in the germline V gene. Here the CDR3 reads CASSYAGETYEQYF. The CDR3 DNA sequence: TGTGCCAGCAGTTACGCGGGAGAAACCTACGAGCAGTACTTC.